Listed below are T cell receptor beta chains from one sample, sequenced in a study of blood T cell repertoires in COVID-19. The data were produced by immunoSEQ multiplex PCR, yet TCRdb's version contains in-frame clones alone and is incomplete. The sample contains about 70,000 clones, approximately 78% of which appear only once. The specimen was peripheral blood. The receptor source for this set is a human donor in a cohort sampled during active COVID-19. CDR3s include the opening cysteine and the closing phenylalanine or tryptophan. A D gene is named only where the DNA matches it firmly. The size of a clone is reported for some rows only, either as once, few or many, or as a class for expanded clones.

CDR3nt: TGTGCCAGCAGCATGGGACAGGGGGCGGCCCGCTCCTACAATGAGCAGTTCTTC; CDR3aa: CASSMGQGAARSYNEQFF; d_gene: TRBD1; abundance: -; j_gene: TRBJ2-1; v_gene: TRBV11-3
CDR3nt: TGTGCCAGCAGCGACCGGACAGGGACGAACACTGAAGCTTTCTTT; CDR3aa: CASSDRTGTNTEAFF; d_gene: TRBD1; abundance: -; j_gene: TRBJ1-1; v_gene: TRBV7-9
CDR3nt: TGCAGTGCTAATGAGGCGGGAGGGACTCACGAGCAGTACTTC; CDR3aa: CSANEAGGTHEQYF; d_gene: TRBD2; abundance: -; j_gene: TRBJ2-7; v_gene: TRBV20-1
CDR3nt: TGTGCCAGCAGCTTACGGGCAGGGAAGAATCAGCCCCAGCATTTT; CDR3aa: CASSLRAGKNQPQHF; d_gene: -; abundance: -; j_gene: TRBJ1-5; v_gene: TRBV7-2
CDR3nt: TGTGCCAGTGCGCCGTGGGGACTAGCGGGATTGAATGAGCAGTTCTTC; CDR3aa: CASAPWGLAGLNEQFF; d_gene: TRBD2; abundance: -; j_gene: TRBJ2-1; v_gene: TRBV19
CDR3nt: TGTGCCAGTAGTATAGATCTGGGACTAGACTACTCCTACGAGCAGTACTTC; CDR3aa: CASSIDLGLDYSYEQYF; d_gene: TRBD2; abundance: -; j_gene: TRBJ2-7; v_gene: TRBV19
CDR3nt: TGTGCCTGGGCTAGCGGGACTTACAATGAGCAGTTCTTC; CDR3aa: CAWASGTYNEQFF; d_gene: TRBD2; abundance: few; j_gene: TRBJ2-1; v_gene: TRBV30
CDR3nt: TGTGCCAGTAGTATTGGGGGAATAGCGGGAGTGCCCCAGCAGTACTTC; CDR3aa: CASSIGGIAGVPQQYF; d_gene: TRBD2; abundance: -; j_gene: TRBJ2-7; v_gene: TRBV19
CDR3nt: TGCGCCAGCAGCCCACAACTAGCGGGAGCTTACGAGCAGTACTTC; CDR3aa: CASSPQLAGAYEQYF; d_gene: TRBD2; abundance: -; j_gene: TRBJ2-7; v_gene: TRBV5-1
CDR3nt: TGTGCCAGCAGCGGAACCGGGACAGGGAGGTATGCGAGCTCCTACGAGCAGTACTTC; CDR3aa: CASSGTGTGRYASSYEQYF; d_gene: TRBD1; abundance: few; j_gene: TRBJ2-7; v_gene: TRBV5-4
CDR3nt: TGTGCCAGCTCACCACCCGAGGCACCGAATGAAAAACTGTTTTTT; CDR3aa: CASSPPEAPNEKLFF; d_gene: -; abundance: -; j_gene: TRBJ1-4; v_gene: TRBV18
CDR3nt: TGTGCCAGCAGTGAAGCGGGGCGGGAGGAAGAGACCCAGTACTTC; CDR3aa: CASSEAGREEETQYF; d_gene: TRBD2; abundance: -; j_gene: TRBJ2-5; v_gene: TRBV6-1
CDR3nt: TGTGCCAGCAGCTTAGGAGGGGGCCCTGGGGGCACCGGGGAGCTGTTTTTT; CDR3aa: CASSLGGGPGGTGELFF; d_gene: TRBD1; abundance: -; j_gene: TRBJ2-2; v_gene: TRBV11-3
CDR3nt: TGCAGTGCTAGCTTCCTCCACGAGCAGTACTTC; CDR3aa: CSASFLHEQYF; d_gene: -; abundance: -; j_gene: TRBJ2-7; v_gene: TRBV20-1
CDR3nt: TGTGCCAGCACCGTACAGGGGGCGGCTGCTTTCTTT; CDR3aa: CASTVQGAAAFF; d_gene: TRBD1; abundance: -; j_gene: TRBJ1-1; v_gene: TRBV28
CDR3nt: TGTGCCACCAGTGATTCAAAGGTCGACATTTACAATGAGCAGTTCTTC; CDR3aa: CATSDSKVDIYNEQFF; d_gene: -; abundance: -; j_gene: TRBJ2-1; v_gene: TRBV24-1
CDR3nt: TGCGCCAGCAGCCAACCCCAGGGGGCGGGAGGCAATCAGCCCCAGCATTTT; CDR3aa: CASSQPQGAGGNQPQHF; d_gene: TRBD1; abundance: -; j_gene: TRBJ1-5; v_gene: TRBV4-1
CDR3nt: TGTGCAAGTCGCCGCGGACAGGGGAATGCCCGTGGCTACACCTTC; CDR3aa: CASRRGQGNARGYTF; d_gene: -; abundance: -; j_gene: TRBJ1-2; v_gene: TRBV12-2
CDR3nt: TGCGCCAGCAGCTTGGGAGCCGCTAGGACTGAAGCTTTCTTT; CDR3aa: CASSLGAARTEAFF; d_gene: -; abundance: -; j_gene: TRBJ1-1; v_gene: TRBV5-1
CDR3nt: TGTGCCAGCAGCCCGGGACAGGGTAGATCACCTGAAGCTTTCTTT; CDR3aa: CASSPGQGRSPEAFF; d_gene: TRBD1; abundance: -; j_gene: TRBJ1-1; v_gene: TRBV7-9
CDR3nt: TGTGCCAGCAGTTACGTCACAGGGGGCTGGGAGACCCAGTACTTC; CDR3aa: CASSYVTGGWETQYF; d_gene: TRBD1; abundance: -; j_gene: TRBJ2-5; v_gene: TRBV6-6
CDR3nt: TGTGCCAGTAGTGCCGGGACAGGGAGCACAGATACGCAGTATTTT; CDR3aa: CASSAGTGSTDTQYF; d_gene: TRBD1; abundance: -; j_gene: TRBJ2-3; v_gene: TRBV19
CDR3nt: TGTGCCAGCAGTAGCGGACGGTTCTCTGGAAACACCATATATTTT; CDR3aa: CASSSGRFSGNTIYF; d_gene: -; abundance: once; j_gene: TRBJ1-3; v_gene: TRBV6-5
CDR3nt: TGTGCCAGCAGGAAGACAGGCGCCTACGAGCAGTACTTC; CDR3aa: CASRKTGAYEQYF; d_gene: -; abundance: -; j_gene: TRBJ2-7; v_gene: TRBV12-3/TRBV12-4
CDR3nt: TGTGCCAGCAGCACAAGAGGGGACGGACTAGTCTTCGATGAGCAGTTCTTC; CDR3aa: CASSTRGDGLVFDEQFF; d_gene: TRBD2; abundance: -; j_gene: TRBJ2-1; v_gene: TRBV14
CDR3nt: TGCAGCTCCCCAGGGGGGACTAGCGGGGATCAAGAGACCCAGTACTTC; CDR3aa: CSSPGGTSGDQETQYF; d_gene: TRBD2; abundance: -; j_gene: TRBJ2-5; v_gene: TRBV29-1
CDR3nt: TGTGCCATCAGTGTGGGAGGGGAGACTGGAAACACCATATATTTT; CDR3aa: CAISVGGETGNTIYF; d_gene: -; abundance: -; j_gene: TRBJ1-3; v_gene: TRBV10-3
CDR3nt: TGTGCCAGCCGACCCCGGCAGGGTGAAAAACTGTTTTTT; CDR3aa: CASRPRQGEKLFF; d_gene: -; abundance: once; j_gene: TRBJ1-4; v_gene: TRBV12-3/TRBV12-4
CDR3nt: TGCGCCAGCGCCCAGGACAGGGCGGCGGCCCAGTACTTC; CDR3aa: CASAQDRAAAQYF; d_gene: TRBD1; abundance: -; j_gene: TRBJ2-5; v_gene: TRBV5-1
CDR3nt: TGCGCCAGCAGCTCGTCGCTAGCGGGAGGAGTAGACGAGCAGTACTTC; CDR3aa: CASSSSLAGGVDEQYF; d_gene: TRBD2; abundance: few; j_gene: TRBJ2-7; v_gene: TRBV5-1
CDR3nt: TGTGCCAGCAGCCAGGGACACTTGAACACTGAAGCTTTCTTT; CDR3aa: CASSQGHLNTEAFF; d_gene: -; abundance: -; j_gene: TRBJ1-1; v_gene: TRBV3-1/TRBV3-2
CDR3nt: TGTGCCAGCAGCCTTTGGGGCACTGGGGCCAACGTCCTGACTTTC; CDR3aa: CASSLWGTGANVLTF; d_gene: -; abundance: -; j_gene: TRBJ2-6; v_gene: TRBV3-1/TRBV3-2
CDR3nt: TGTGCCAGCAGCGGGACACCCATAACCTACGAGCAGTACTTC; CDR3aa: CASSGTPITYEQYF; d_gene: -; abundance: -; j_gene: TRBJ2-7; v_gene: TRBV6-2/TRBV6-3
CDR3nt: TGTGCCAGCAGTATACAGGGATTCACCGGGGAGCTGTTTTTT; CDR3aa: CASSIQGFTGELFF; d_gene: -; abundance: -; j_gene: TRBJ2-2; v_gene: TRBV7-2
CDR3nt: TGTGCCAGCAGCGTAGTTCCAGGAATTAACTATGGCTACACCTTC; CDR3aa: CASSVVPGINYGYTF; d_gene: -; abundance: -; j_gene: TRBJ1-2; v_gene: TRBV9
CDR3nt: TGTGCCAGCAGTTTTCGGTCGGACGGGAATAATTCACCCCTCCACTTT; CDR3aa: CASSFRSDGNNSPLHF; d_gene: -; abundance: few; j_gene: TRBJ1-6; v_gene: TRBV28
CDR3nt: TGTGCCAGCAGTCAGGGGGCGAGGGCAACTAATGAAAAACTGTTTTTT; CDR3aa: CASSQGARATNEKLFF; d_gene: TRBD1; abundance: once; j_gene: TRBJ1-4; v_gene: TRBV25-1
CDR3nt: TGTGCCAGCAGCCTGGGCTCCGGGCCCCGAGGGAGAGATACGCAGTATTTT; CDR3aa: CASSLGSGPRGRDTQYF; d_gene: -; abundance: -; j_gene: TRBJ2-3; v_gene: TRBV3-1/TRBV3-2
CDR3nt: TGTGCCAGCAGCTTTGGACTAGCTTCATCGCGGGCTTTCTTT; CDR3aa: CASSFGLASSRAFF; d_gene: -; abundance: -; j_gene: TRBJ1-1; v_gene: TRBV7-8
CDR3nt: TGTGCCAGCAGCCCCCTCCCCTACGAGCAGTACTTC; CDR3aa: CASSPLPYEQYF; d_gene: -; abundance: -; j_gene: TRBJ2-7; v_gene: TRBV7-9
CDR3nt: TGTGCCAGCAGTTTAGCGACAGGAGGTAACTATGGCTACACCTTC; CDR3aa: CASSLATGGNYGYTF; d_gene: -; abundance: few; j_gene: TRBJ1-2; v_gene: TRBV27
CDR3nt: TGCGCCAGCAGCCGGAAGGGGGACACTGAAGCTTTCTTT; CDR3aa: CASSRKGDTEAFF; d_gene: -; abundance: -; j_gene: TRBJ1-1; v_gene: TRBV5-1
CDR3nt: TGTGCCAGCAGCTTCACCAGGGGGATTCCGGAGACCCAGTACTTC; CDR3aa: CASSFTRGIPETQYF; d_gene: TRBD1; abundance: -; j_gene: TRBJ2-5; v_gene: TRBV27
CDR3nt: TGTGCCAGCAGCCATGAAAGATCGTGGACAGGGGGCACAGATACGCAGTATTTT; CDR3aa: CASSHERSWTGGTDTQYF; d_gene: TRBD1; abundance: -; j_gene: TRBJ2-3; v_gene: TRBV3-1/TRBV3-2
CDR3nt: TGTGCCAGCAGTCTCCCCGGGACAGGCGGATACGAGCAGTACTTC; CDR3aa: CASSLPGTGGYEQYF; d_gene: TRBD1; abundance: once; j_gene: TRBJ2-7; v_gene: TRBV28